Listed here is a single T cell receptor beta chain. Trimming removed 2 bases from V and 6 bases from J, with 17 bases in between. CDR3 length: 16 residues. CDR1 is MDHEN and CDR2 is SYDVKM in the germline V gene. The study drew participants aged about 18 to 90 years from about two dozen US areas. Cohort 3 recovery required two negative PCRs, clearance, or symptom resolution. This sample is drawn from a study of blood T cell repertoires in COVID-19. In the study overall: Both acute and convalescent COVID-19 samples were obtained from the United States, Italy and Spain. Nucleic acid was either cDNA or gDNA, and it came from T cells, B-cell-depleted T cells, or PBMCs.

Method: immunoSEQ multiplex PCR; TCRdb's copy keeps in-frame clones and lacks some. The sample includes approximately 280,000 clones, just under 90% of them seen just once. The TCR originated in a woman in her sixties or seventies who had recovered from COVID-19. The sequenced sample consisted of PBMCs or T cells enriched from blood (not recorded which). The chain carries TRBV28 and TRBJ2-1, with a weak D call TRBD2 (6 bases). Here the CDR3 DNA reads TGTGCCAGCAGTTTAATGGGCATCGAGCGGGCCAATGAGCAGTTCTTC. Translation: CASSLMGIERANEQFF.